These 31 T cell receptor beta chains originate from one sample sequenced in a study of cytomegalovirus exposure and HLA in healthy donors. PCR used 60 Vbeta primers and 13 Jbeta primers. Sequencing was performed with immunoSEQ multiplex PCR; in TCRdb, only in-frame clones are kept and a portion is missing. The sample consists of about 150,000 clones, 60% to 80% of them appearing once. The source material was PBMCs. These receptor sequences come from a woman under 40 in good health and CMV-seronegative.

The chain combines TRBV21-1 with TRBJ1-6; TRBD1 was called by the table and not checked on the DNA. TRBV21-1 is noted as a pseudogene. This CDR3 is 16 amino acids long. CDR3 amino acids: CASSQTQGQYNSPLHF. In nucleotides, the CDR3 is TGTGCCAGCAGCCAAACGCAGGGACAGTATAATTCACCCCTCCACTTT.

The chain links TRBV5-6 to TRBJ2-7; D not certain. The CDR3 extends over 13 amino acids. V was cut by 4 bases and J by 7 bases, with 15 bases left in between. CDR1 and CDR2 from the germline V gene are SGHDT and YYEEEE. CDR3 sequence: CASSNDEEEEQYF. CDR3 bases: TGTGCCAGCAGCAACGACGAAGAGGAGGAGCAGTACTTC. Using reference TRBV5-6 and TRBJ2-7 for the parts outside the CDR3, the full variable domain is DAGVTQSPTHLIKTRGQQVTLRCSPKSGHDTVSWYQQALGQGPQFIFQYYEEEERQRGNFPDRFSGHQFPNYSSELNVNALLLGDSALYLCASSNDEEEEQYFGPGTRLTVT.

This CDR3 reads CASSQDKGRQGQSANEKLFF. DNA of the CDR3: TGCGCCAGCAGCCAAGATAAGGGGAGACAGGGGCAGTCGGCTAATGAAAAACTGTTTTTT. The chain has TRBV4-1 and TRBJ1-4, with 8 bases matching TRBD1. The V segment lost 0 bases and the J segment 3 bases; nucleotides outside the gene matches: 15. The CDR3 consists of 20 residues. Germline V gives CDR1 MGHRA, CDR2 YSYEKL.

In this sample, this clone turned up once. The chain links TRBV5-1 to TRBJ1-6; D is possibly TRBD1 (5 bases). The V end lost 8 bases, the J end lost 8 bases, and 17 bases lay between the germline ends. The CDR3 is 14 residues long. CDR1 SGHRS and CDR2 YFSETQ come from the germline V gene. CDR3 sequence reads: CASSPQDGHSPLHF. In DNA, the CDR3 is TGCGCCAGTAGCCCACAGGATGGACATTCACCCCTCCACTTT.

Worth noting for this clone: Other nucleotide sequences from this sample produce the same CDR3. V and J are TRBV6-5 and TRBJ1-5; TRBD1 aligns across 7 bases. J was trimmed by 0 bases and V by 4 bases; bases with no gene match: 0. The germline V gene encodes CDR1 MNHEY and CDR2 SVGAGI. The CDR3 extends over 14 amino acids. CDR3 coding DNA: TGTGCCAGCAGTTCAGGGGGTAGCAATCAGCCCCAGCATTTT. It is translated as CASSSGGSNQPQHF.

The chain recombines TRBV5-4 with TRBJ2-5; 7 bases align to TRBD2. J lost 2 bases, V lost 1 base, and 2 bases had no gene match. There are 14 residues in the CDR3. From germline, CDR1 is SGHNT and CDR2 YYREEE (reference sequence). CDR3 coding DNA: TGTGCCAGCAGCTTGTCGGGGGGTCAAGAGACCCAGTACTTC. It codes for CASSLSGGQETQYF.

The CDR3 region has the DNA TGTGCCAGCAGCGTAGCACAGGACACTGAAGCTTTCTTT. It specifies CASSVAQDTEAFF. The gene calls are TRBV9 and TRBJ1-1; D possibly corresponds to TRBD1 (5 bases). Trimming pared 0 bases from V and 3 bases from J, leaving 6 bases between. Per germline, CDR1 SGDLS and CDR2 YYNGEE. The CDR3 runs to 13 residues.

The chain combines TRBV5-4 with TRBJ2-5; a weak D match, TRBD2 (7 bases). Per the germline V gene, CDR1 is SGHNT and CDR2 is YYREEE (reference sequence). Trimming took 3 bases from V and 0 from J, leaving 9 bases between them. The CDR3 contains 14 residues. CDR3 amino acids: CASSSGGYQETQYF. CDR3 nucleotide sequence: TGTGCCAGCAGCTCGGGGGGCTACCAAGAGACCCAGTACTTC.

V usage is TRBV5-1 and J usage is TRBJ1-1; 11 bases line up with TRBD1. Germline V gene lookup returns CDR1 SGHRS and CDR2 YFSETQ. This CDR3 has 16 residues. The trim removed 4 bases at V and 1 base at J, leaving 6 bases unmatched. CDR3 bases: TGCGCCAGCAGCCCAGGACAGGGGGCGCGGAACACTGAAGCTTTCTTT. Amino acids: CASSPGQGARNTEAFF.

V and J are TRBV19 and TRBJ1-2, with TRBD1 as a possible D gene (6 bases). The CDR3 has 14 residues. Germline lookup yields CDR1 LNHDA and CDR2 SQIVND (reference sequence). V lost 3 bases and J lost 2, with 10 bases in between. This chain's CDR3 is CASSMGAKNYGYTF. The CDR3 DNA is TGTGCCAGTAGTATGGGGGCGAAAAACTATGGCTACACCTTC.

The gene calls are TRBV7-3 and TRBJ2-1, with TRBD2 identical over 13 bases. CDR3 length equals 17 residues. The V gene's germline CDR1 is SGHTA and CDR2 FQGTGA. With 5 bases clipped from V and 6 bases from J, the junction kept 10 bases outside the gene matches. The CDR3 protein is CASSRQQLAGGANEQFF. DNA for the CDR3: TGTGCCAGCAGCCGCCAACAACTAGCGGGGGGGGCCAATGAGCAGTTCTTC.

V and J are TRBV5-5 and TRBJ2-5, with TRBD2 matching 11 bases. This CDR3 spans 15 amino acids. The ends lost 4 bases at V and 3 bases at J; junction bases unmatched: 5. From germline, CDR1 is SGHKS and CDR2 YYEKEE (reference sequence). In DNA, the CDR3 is TGTGCCAGCAGCCAACTAGCGGGGGACGAAGAGACCCAGTACTTC. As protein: CASSQLAGDEETQYF.

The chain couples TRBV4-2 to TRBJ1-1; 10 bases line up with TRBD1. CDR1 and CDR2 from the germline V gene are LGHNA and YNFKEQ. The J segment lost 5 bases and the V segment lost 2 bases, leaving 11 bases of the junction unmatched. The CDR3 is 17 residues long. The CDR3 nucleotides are TGTGCCAGCAGCCAATTCGGAGGGCGACAGGGGGCGACTGAAGCTTTCTTT. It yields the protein CASSQFGGRQGATEAFF.

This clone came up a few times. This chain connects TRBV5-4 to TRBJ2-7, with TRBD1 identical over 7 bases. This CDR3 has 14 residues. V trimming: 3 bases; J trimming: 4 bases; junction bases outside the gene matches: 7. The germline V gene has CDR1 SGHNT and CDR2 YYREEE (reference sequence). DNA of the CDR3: TGTGCCAGCAGCTCCGGGACAGACCCTTACGAGCAGTACTTC. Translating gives CASSSGTDPYEQYF.

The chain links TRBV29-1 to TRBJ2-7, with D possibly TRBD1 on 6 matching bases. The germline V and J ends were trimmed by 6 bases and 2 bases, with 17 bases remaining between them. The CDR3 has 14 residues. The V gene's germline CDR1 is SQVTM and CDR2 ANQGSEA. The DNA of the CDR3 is TGCAGCGTGGCGTTACAGGGTCGGACCTACGAGCAGTACTTC. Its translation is CSVALQGRTYEQYF.

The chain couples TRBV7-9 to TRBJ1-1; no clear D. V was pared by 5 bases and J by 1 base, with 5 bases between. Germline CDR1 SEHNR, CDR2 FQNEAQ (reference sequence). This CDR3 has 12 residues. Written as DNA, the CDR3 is TGTGCCAGCAGCCGGGAGAACACTGAAGCTTTCTTT. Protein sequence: CASSRENTEAFF.

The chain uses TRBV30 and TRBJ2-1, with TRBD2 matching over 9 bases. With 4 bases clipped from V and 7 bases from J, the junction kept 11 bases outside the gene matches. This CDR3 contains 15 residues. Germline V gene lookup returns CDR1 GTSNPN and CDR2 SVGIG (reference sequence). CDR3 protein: CAWNFGSGGRNEQFF. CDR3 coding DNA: TGTGCCTGGAACTTCGGGAGCGGGGGGAGGAATGAGCAGTTCTTC.

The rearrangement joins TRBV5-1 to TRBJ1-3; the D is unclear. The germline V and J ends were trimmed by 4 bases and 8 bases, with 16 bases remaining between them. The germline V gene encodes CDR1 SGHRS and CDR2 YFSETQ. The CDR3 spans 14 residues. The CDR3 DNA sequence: TGCGCCAGCAGCCTGTTAGAACGGCGGGACACCATATATTTT. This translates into CASSLLERRDTIYF. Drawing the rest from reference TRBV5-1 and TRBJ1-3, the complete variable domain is KAGVTQTPRYLIKTRGQQVTLSCSPISGHRSVSWYQQTPGQGLQFLFEYFSETQRNKGNFPGRFSGRQFSNSRSEMNVSTLELGDSALYLCASSLLERRDTIYFGEGSWLTVV.

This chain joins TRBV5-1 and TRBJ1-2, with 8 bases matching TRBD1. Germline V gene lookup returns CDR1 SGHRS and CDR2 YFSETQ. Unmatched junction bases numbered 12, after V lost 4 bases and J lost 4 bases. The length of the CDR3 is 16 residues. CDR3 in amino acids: CASSPFGQGVPYGYTF. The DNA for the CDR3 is TGCGCCAGCAGCCCATTTGGACAGGGAGTGCCCTATGGCTACACCTTC.

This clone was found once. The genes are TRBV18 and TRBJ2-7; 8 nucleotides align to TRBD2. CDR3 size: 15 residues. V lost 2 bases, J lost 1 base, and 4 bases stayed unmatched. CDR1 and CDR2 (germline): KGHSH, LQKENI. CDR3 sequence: CASSPDIAGSYEQYF. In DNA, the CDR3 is TGTGCCAGCTCACCAGACATAGCGGGGTCCTACGAGCAGTACTTC.

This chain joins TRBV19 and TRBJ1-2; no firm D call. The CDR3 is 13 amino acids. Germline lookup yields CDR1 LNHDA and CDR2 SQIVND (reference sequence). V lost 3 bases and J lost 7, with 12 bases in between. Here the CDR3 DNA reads TGTGCCAGTAGTATGGGCACGGTGGGTGGCTACACCTTC. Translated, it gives CASSMGTVGGYTF.

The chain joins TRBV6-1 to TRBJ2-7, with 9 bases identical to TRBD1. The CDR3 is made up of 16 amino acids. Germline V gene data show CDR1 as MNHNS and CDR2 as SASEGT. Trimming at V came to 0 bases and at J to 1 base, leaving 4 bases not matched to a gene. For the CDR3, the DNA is TGTGCCAGCAGTGAAGCTGATGGACAGGGGTCCTACGAGCAGTACTTC. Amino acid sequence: CASSEADGQGSYEQYF.

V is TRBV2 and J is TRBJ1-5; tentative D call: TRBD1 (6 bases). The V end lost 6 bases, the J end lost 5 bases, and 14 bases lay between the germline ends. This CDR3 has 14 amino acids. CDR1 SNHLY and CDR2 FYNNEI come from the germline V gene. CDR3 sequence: CASRNTGFDQPQHF. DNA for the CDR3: TGTGCCAGCAGAAATACAGGGTTCGATCAGCCCCAGCATTTT.

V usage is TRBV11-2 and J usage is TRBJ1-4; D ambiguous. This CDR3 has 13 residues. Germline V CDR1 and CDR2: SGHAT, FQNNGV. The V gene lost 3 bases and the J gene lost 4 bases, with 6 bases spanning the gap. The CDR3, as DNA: TGTGCCAGCAGCTTTCTCCTTAATGAAAAACTGTTTTTT. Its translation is CASSFLLNEKLFF.

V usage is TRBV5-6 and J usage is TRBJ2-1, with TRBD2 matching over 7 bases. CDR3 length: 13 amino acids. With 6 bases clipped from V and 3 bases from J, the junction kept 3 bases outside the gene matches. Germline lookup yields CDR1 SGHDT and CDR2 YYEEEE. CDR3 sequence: CASNSGDYNEQFF. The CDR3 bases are TGTGCCAGCAACAGCGGGGACTACAATGAGCAGTTCTTC.

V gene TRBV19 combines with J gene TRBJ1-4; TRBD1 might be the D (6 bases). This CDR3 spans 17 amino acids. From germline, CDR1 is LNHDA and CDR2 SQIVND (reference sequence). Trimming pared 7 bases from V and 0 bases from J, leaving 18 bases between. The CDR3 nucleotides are TGTGCCAGTAATGGCAGGGGAGGGTTTGCAACTAATGAAAAACTGTTTTTT. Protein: CASNGRGGFATNEKLFF.

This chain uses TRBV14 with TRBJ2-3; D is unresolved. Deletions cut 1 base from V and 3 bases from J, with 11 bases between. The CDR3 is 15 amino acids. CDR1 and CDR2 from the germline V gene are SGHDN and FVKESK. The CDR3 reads CASSQVYPRTDTQYF. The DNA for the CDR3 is TGTGCCAGCAGCCAAGTATACCCGAGGACAGATACGCAGTATTTT.

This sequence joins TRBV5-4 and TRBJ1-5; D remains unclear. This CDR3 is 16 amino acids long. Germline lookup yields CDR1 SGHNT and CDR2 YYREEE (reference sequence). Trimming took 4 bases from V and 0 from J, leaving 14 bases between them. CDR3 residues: CASSVGGRNSNQPQHF. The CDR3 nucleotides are TGTGCCAGCAGCGTCGGTGGCAGGAATAGCAATCAGCCCCAGCATTTT.

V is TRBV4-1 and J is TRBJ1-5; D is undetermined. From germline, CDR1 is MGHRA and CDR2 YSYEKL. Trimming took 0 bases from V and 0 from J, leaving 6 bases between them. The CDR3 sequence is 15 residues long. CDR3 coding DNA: TGCGCCAGCAGCCAAGAGATCGGTAGCAATCAGCCCCAGCATTTT. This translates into CASSQEIGSNQPQHF.

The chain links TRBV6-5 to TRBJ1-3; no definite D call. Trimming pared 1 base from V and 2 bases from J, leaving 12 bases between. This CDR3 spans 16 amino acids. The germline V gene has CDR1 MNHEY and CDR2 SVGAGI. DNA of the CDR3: TGTGCCAGCAGTTACTGCTATCACGGGGCTGGAAACACCATATATTTT. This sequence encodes CASSYCYHGAGNTIYF.

CDR3 sequence reads: CASSLREITGELFF. CDR3 bases: TGTGCCAGCAGCTTACGGGAAATCACCGGGGAGCTGTTTTTT. The chain is built from TRBV7-9 and TRBJ2-2; a weak D match, TRBD2 (5 bases). Germline CDR1 SEHNR, CDR2 FQNEAQ (reference sequence). V lost 2 bases to trimming and J lost 4 bases, with 8 bases between them. The CDR3 covers 14 residues. The whole variable domain, filled in from reference TRBV7-9 and TRBJ2-2, reads DTGVSQNPRHKITKRGQNVTFRCDPISEHNRLYWYRQTLGQGPEFLTYFQNEAQLEKSRLLSDRFSAERPKGSFSTLEIQRTEQGDSAMYLCASSLREITGELFFGEGSRLTVL.